This T cell receptor (beta chain) derives from a study of blood T cells in healthy people across ages. Healthy Caucasian individuals from Russia aged about 6 to 90 served as donors. The second PCR ran roughly 7 to 11 cycles with a sample-barcoded 5' primer and J-beta primers. The authors tagged each cDNA molecule using a template-switch adaptor with 12 random nucleotides. TCRdb fed the 5' RACE reads into MiXCR, producing one record per CDR3 protein. This table holds over a million distinct CDR3 sequences, around two fifths found once. Trimming took 5 bases from V and 0 from J, leaving 12 bases between them. This CDR3 region has 15 residues. Looked up from germline, CDR1 is SGHRS and CDR2 is YFSETQ. About this clonotype: Its antigen is as yet unknown.

Study-wide results and limits: Researchers deemed the diversity estimates from one million T cells underestimates.

V usage is TRBV5-1 and J usage is TRBJ2-1; no clear D gene. The specimen was blood. The receptor was isolated from a woman under 30 in good health. The CDR3 bases are TGCGCCAGCAGGTTTACAGAGAGCTCCTACAATGAGCAGTTCTTC. Translation gives CASRFTESSYNEQFF.